Here is one T cell receptor beta chain with its context. Participants spanned ages about 18 to 90 years and resided in 20 to 30 US areas. This CDR3 region has 17 residues. Germline CDR1 and CDR2: ENHRY and SYGVKD. V gave up 3 bases and J gave up 1 base; unmatched junction bases: 5. Authors' methods: It was from reference gene primer amplification that nucleated cell counts were estimated. Only in-frame clones appear in the TCRdb table, and some are missing; sequencing was by immunoSEQ multiplex PCR. V and J calls and clone size follow that table, whereas D and trimming were derived from the DNA. In the table there are a few hundred thousand clones, more than 70% of which are singletons. The record originates from a study of blood T cell repertoires in COVID-19. At the level of the study: Donors in Cohort 3 who had recovered were those with two negative PCRs, healthcare professional clearance, or resolution of their symptoms. Specimens from acute and convalescent COVID-19 originated in the United States, Italy and Spain.

The J gene is TRBJ2-2, the V gene TRBV10-3; 10 bases agree with TRBD2. The receptor was derived from a man aged 40-49 years in a cohort exposed to, infected with or recovered from COVID-19 (not recorded which). Sequenced sample: PBMCs or T cells enriched from blood (not recorded which). The CDR3 DNA sequence: TGTGCCATCAGTGATCGACTAGCGGGTATGAACACCGGGGAGCTGTTTTTT. This sequence encodes CAISDRLAGMNTGELFF.